One T cell receptor beta chain is described in this entry. As yet, its antigen is unknown. This record belongs to a study of PD-1 blockade in classical Hodgkin lymphoma. For the study at large: It was nivolumab at 3 mg/kg, given intravenously every 2 weeks, that patients received.

The ends were cut back, 6 bases at V and 0 bases at J, with 21 bases in the middle. The CDR3 runs 18 residues. In germline, CDR1 is LNHDA, CDR2 SQIVND (reference sequence). After autologous stem cell transplantation all patients relapsed, and prior brentuximab vedotin exposure differed between cohorts. Best overall response was complete response, partial response or progressive disease in these relapsed/refractory classical Hodgkin lymphoma patients. General study points: Lower baseline TCR diversity marked trial partial responders and progressors. It was CD4+ TCR diversity, not CD8+, that rose significantly by C4D1.

Profiled with immunoSEQ multiplex PCR; TCRdb holds only in-frame clones, not every one. The sample carries around 46,000 clones, 80% recorded once. This chain uses TRBV19 with TRBJ1-5; possibly TRBD1 for D (5 bases). This clonotype was sampled from a human donor with classical Hodgkin lymphoma. The sequenced sample was peripheral blood mononuclear cells (PBMCs), obtained before the second cycle of nivolumab. The CDR3 region is CASSARGGVLHSNQPQHF. The CDR3 nucleotides read TGTGCCAGTAGCGCCCGGGGAGGGGTCCTTCATAGCAATCAGCCCCAGCATTTT.